These 9 T cell receptor beta chains were sequenced from one sample in a study of neurological immune-mediated disorders. In TCRdb, the 5' RACE reads were re-called with MiXCR into one record per CDR3 protein. Of more than 15,000 distinct CDR3 sequences in the sample, about 11% were seen once. The specimen was CD8+ T cells from blood. The receptor source for this set is a woman between 50 and 59 years old in good health.

The chain employs TRBV14 and TRBJ1-1; D may be TRBD1 (5 bases). Germline CDR1 reads SGHDN; CDR2 reads FVKESK. Trimming left V 5 bases short and J 6 bases short, with 13 bases between. CDR3 length: 13 residues. The CDR3 DNA follows: TGTGCCAGCAGCTCCTGGGGGGTACCTGAAGCTTTCTTT. The encoded protein is CASSSWGVPEAFF.

This clonotype has ten or more counts. The chain employs TRBV6-6 and TRBJ1-1; perhaps TRBD1 as D (6 bases). Looked up from germline, CDR1 is MNHNY and CDR2 is SVGAGI (reference sequence). CDR3 length: 12 residues. Trimming removed 6 bases at V and 7 bases at J, with 12 bases between. The chain's CDR3 is CASSPGTLEAFF. DNA of the CDR3: TGTGCCAGCAGCCCAGGGACACTTGAAGCTTTCTTT.

This clonotype was seen ten or more times. This chain links TRBV7-9 with TRBJ2-7; 12 bases map to TRBD2. Germline V gene sequence: CDR1 SEHNR, CDR2 FQNEAQ (reference sequence). After removal of 5 bases from V and 4 bases from J, the junction contained 6 bases not matched to a gene. The CDR3 consists of 15 residues. The CDR3 is CASSTRLAGVYEQYF. DNA of the CDR3: TGTGCCAGCAGCACCCGACTAGCGGGGGTTTACGAGCAGTACTTC.

This clonotype was detected ten times or more. The rearrangement joins TRBV11-2 to TRBJ2-2; D unresolved. Trimming pared 1 base from V and 8 bases from J, leaving 5 bases between. CDR1 is SGHAT, CDR2 FQNNGV, per germline. The length of the CDR3 is 12 residues. The CDR3 sequence: CASSLGLGELFF. CDR3 sequence (DNA): TGTGCCAGCAGCTTAGGGCTGGGGGAGCTGTTTTTT.

This clonotype has at least ten counts. This chain connects TRBV18 to TRBJ1-4; no firm D call. V dropped 6 bases and J dropped 3 bases, with 2 bases sitting between them. The CDR3 contains 11 residues. Per germline, CDR1 KGHSH and CDR2 LQKENI. Here the CDR3 DNA reads TGTGCCAGCTCGGCTAATGAAAAACTGTTTTTT. As protein: CASSANEKLFF.

This clonotype was counted at least ten times. This chain joins TRBV27 and TRBJ2-7; no firm D call. Germline V gives CDR1 MNHEY, CDR2 SMNVEV (reference sequence). There are 13 residues in the CDR3. Trimming took off 2 bases at V and 0 bases at J, with 5 bases between the two ends. The DNA of the CDR3 is TGTGCCAGCAGTTTAGGCGACTCCTACGAGCAGTACTTC. It translates to CASSLGDSYEQYF.

Ten or more counts support this clonotype. This chain links TRBV6-6 with TRBJ1-2; D gene unclear. Germline V gene sequence: CDR1 MNHNY, CDR2 SVGAGI (reference sequence). The CDR3 consists of 15 residues. Trimming cost V 5 bases and J 3 bases, with 16 bases left between them. The CDR3 loop reads CASSPSGGPYYGYTF. For the CDR3, the DNA is TGTGCCAGCAGTCCGAGTGGAGGGCCTTACTATGGCTACACCTTC.

Ten or more counts support this clonotype. This chain uses TRBV18 with TRBJ2-3; no clear D. CDR1 KGHSH and CDR2 LQKENI come from the germline V gene. This CDR3 contains 13 residues. V lost 0 bases, J lost 5 bases, and 6 bases lay in between. In DNA form, the CDR3 reads TGTGCCAGCTCACCACCCGGAATAGATACGCAGTATTTT. Its protein is CASSPPGIDTQYF.

There are many counts of this clonotype. The chain employs TRBV24-1 and TRBJ2-5, with 7 bases lining up with TRBD1. This CDR3 spans 16 amino acids. V was pared by 4 bases and J by 5 bases, with 12 bases of the junction left unmatched. The germline V gene encodes CDR1 KGHDR and CDR2 SFDVKD. The CDR3 DNA reads TGTGCCACCAGTGAACCCCTGACAGGGCTCGAGGAGACCCAGTACTTC. It codes for CATSEPLTGLEETQYF.